The 25 T cell receptor beta chains reported below all come from one sample, sequenced in a study of CD8 T cells in Susac syndrome. With random hexamers, reverse transcription was performed on about 0.45 to 1 ug of RNA. TCRdb itself ran the immunoSEQ multiplex PCR reads through MiXCR, one entry per CDR3 protein. This table has around 80,000 distinct CDR3 sequences, around 96% appearing once. The sample consisted of CD8+ T cells from PBMCs. These receptors were collected from a human donor with Susac syndrome.

The rearrangement joins TRBV15 to TRBJ2-1, with D tentatively TRBD2 (6 bases). Trimming took off 4 bases at V and 10 bases at J, with 8 bases between the two ends. There are 11 residues in the CDR3. Germline V gene lookup returns CDR1 LNHNV and CDR2 YYDKDF (reference sequence). The CDR3 here is CATSKEGEQFF. CDR3 in DNA: TGTGCCACCAGCAAGGAGGGCGAGCAGTTCTTC.

The chain employs TRBV7-2 and TRBJ2-5; no clear D gene. This CDR3 has 13 amino acids. Trimming cost V 4 bases and J 2 bases, with 8 bases left between them. Germline V CDR1 and CDR2: SGHTA, FQGNSA. In DNA form, the CDR3 reads TGTGCCAGCAGCTCAGGCGGTCAAGAGACCCAGTACTTC. It encodes CASSSGGQETQYF.

This sequence joins TRBV30 and TRBJ2-1; D perhaps matches TRBD1 (6 bases). The CDR3 covers 14 residues. Germline V CDR1 and CDR2: GTSNPN, SVGIG (reference sequence). V lost 0 bases and J lost 6, with 12 bases in between. The CDR3 here is CAWSVTGLINEQFF. The CDR3 region has the DNA TGTGCCTGGAGTGTTACAGGGCTAATCAATGAGCAGTTCTTC.

In its sample, this clonotype was seen once. The chain uses TRBV7-9 and TRBJ2-5; 9 bases match TRBD1. The ends lost 10 bases at V and 6 bases at J; junction bases unmatched: 12. There are 14 residues in the CDR3. Germline V lookup: CDR1 SEHNR, CDR2 FQNEAQ (reference sequence). CDR3 residues: CATQGQGKEKTQYF. CDR3 bases: TGTGCCACCCAAGGACAGGGGAAGGAAAAGACCCAGTACTTC.

V and J are TRBV11-3 and TRBJ2-1; 15 nucleotides match TRBD2. Germline V gene lookup returns CDR1 SGHNT and CDR2 YENEEA. The length of the CDR3 is 16 residues. After removal of 5 bases from V and 10 bases from J, the junction contained 9 bases not matched to a gene. The CDR3 loop is CASSPRTSGGEMEQFF. CDR3 in DNA: TGTGCCAGCAGCCCTCGGACTAGCGGGGGGGAGATGGAGCAGTTCTTC. The variable domain in full, completed from reference TRBV11-3 and TRBJ2-1, reads EAGVVQSPRYKIIEKKQPVAFWCNPISGHNTLYWYLQNLGQGPELLIRYENEEAVDDSQLPKDRFSAERLKGVDSTLKIQPAELGDSAVYLCASSPRTSGGEMEQFFGPGTRLTVL.

The V gene is TRBV6-2 or TRBV6-3, the J gene TRBJ2-5; no definite D call. The CDR3 loop spans 13 amino acids. Germline V gene sequence: CDR1 MNHEY, CDR2 SVGEGT. The V end lost 2 bases, the J end lost 2 bases, and 6 bases lay between the germline ends. This CDR3 reads CASSYGQQETQYF. The CDR3 DNA sequence: TGTGCCAGCAGTTACGGCCAGCAAGAGACCCAGTACTTC.

J is TRBJ1-1 and V is TRBV29-1, with 8 bases aligning to TRBD1. Per germline, CDR1 SQVTM and CDR2 ANQGSEA. The CDR3 spans 13 residues. Trimming at V came to 3 bases and at J to 5 bases, leaving 5 bases not matched to a gene. This CDR3 is CSVDGQGRTEAFF. The CDR3 nucleotides read TGCAGCGTTGACGGACAGGGCCGAACTGAAGCTTTCTTT. The variable domain in full, completed from reference TRBV29-1 and TRBJ1-1, reads SAVISQKPSRDICQRGTSLTIQCQVDSQVTMMFWYRQQPGQSLTLIATANQGSEATYESGFVIDKFPISRPNLTFSTLTVSNMSPEDSSIYLCSVDGQGRTEAFFGQGTRLTVV.

The J gene is TRBJ2-3, the V gene TRBV5-1, with 7 bases aligning to TRBD2. The V gene end was trimmed by 4 bases and the J gene end by 0 bases; junction bases not matched to a gene: 5. The germline V gene has CDR1 SGHRS and CDR2 YFSETQ. The CDR3 is 15 residues long. The CDR3 spells CASSPGLDSTDTQYF. The CDR3 DNA reads TGCGCCAGCAGCCCTGGACTAGATAGCACAGATACGCAGTATTTT. Complete variable domain (other parts from reference TRBV5-1 and TRBJ2-3): KAGVTQTPRYLIKTRGQQVTLSCSPISGHRSVSWYQQTPGQGLQFLFEYFSETQRNKGNFPGRFSGRQFSNSRSEMNVSTLELGDSALYLCASSPGLDSTDTQYFGPGTRLTVL.

The chain joins TRBV20-1 to TRBJ2-5; D unresolved. Germline V lookup: CDR1 DFQATT, CDR2 SNEGSKA (reference sequence). There are 13 residues in the CDR3. Trimming pared 6 bases from V and 0 bases from J, leaving 11 bases between. CDR3 nucleotide sequence: TGCAGTGCCCGGGCCCGCAACCAAGAGACCCAGTACTTC. This encodes CSARARNQETQYF.

In the case of this clonotype: One junction end does not reproduce the germline sequence, and a read error may be involved. This chain uses TRBV7-7 with TRBJ1-1, with D possibly matching TRBD1 (5 bases). Per germline, CDR1 SSHAT and CDR2 FNYEAQ (reference sequence). The CDR3 totals 13 residues. The CDR3 spells CASSVGQDTEAFF. In nucleotides, the CDR3 is TGTGCTAGCAGCGTGGGGCAGGACACTGAAGCTTTCTTT.

The rearrangement joins TRBV20-1 to TRBJ2-1; 9 bases agree with TRBD2. J gave up 8 bases and V 6 bases, and 14 bases lay outside the gene matches. The CDR3 sequence is 15 residues long. Germline loops: CDR1 DFQATT, CDR2 SNEGSKA (reference sequence). The CDR3 is CSARTSATLIYEQFF. The DNA for the CDR3 is TGCAGTGCGAGGACTAGCGCAACCCTTATCTATGAGCAGTTCTTC.

The chain links TRBV4-3 to TRBJ1-2; 12 nucleotides match TRBD1. Germline V CDR1 and CDR2: LGHNA, YSLEER. With 0 bases clipped from V and 4 bases from J, the junction kept 3 bases outside the gene matches. CDR3 length: 16 residues. CDR3 amino acids: CASSQDRGQGAYGYTF. CDR3 in DNA: TGCGCCAGCAGCCAAGATCGGGGACAGGGGGCCTATGGCTACACCTTC.

The rearrangement links TRBV4-3 to TRBJ2-2; D might be TRBD1 or TRBD2, each matching 6 bases. The CDR3 consists of 17 residues. CDR1 and CDR2 from the germline V gene are LGHNA and YSLEER. Trimming removed 0 bases at V and 7 bases at J, with 18 bases between. This CDR3 is CASSQDSGGGGNGELFF. In DNA, the CDR3 is TGCGCCAGCAGCCAAGATTCTGGAGGGGGAGGAAACGGGGAGCTGTTTTTT.

The chain employs TRBV5-1 and TRBJ1-1, with 9 bases fitting TRBD1. The CDR3 is 14 residues long. V dropped 4 bases and J dropped 5; count of bases not matched to a gene: 6. Germline V gene sequence: CDR1 SGHRS, CDR2 YFSETQ. The CDR3 is CASSMGQGRTEAFF. The CDR3 DNA sequence: TGCGCCAGCAGCATGGGACAGGGAAGGACTGAAGCTTTCTTT.

The gene calls are TRBV5-6 and TRBJ2-5, with D perhaps TRBD1 (6 bases). The CDR3 totals 14 residues. The V gene lost 4 bases and the J gene lost 2 bases, with 12 bases spanning the gap. In germline, CDR1 is SGHDT, CDR2 YYEEEE. In nucleotides, the CDR3 is TGTGCCAGCAGCCTAGGGACACCGCAAGAGACCCAGTACTTC. This translates into CASSLGTPQETQYF.

The chain is built from TRBV9 and TRBJ2-3; maybe TRBD2 (5 bases). V shed 1 base and J shed 7 bases, with 16 bases lying between them. This CDR3 region has 15 residues. Germline V gene sequence: CDR1 SGDLS, CDR2 YYNGEE. The CDR3 loop is CASSVSGLAGNTQYF. The CDR3, as DNA: TGTGCCAGCAGCGTATCCGGACTTGCAGGAAATACGCAGTATTTT.

The chain recombines TRBV18 with TRBJ1-1; D perhaps matches TRBD1 (5 bases). Trimming took 3 bases from V and 0 from J, leaving 17 bases between them. Germline CDR1 and CDR2: KGHSH and LQKENI. The CDR3 is 17 residues long. CDR3: CASSPKTVHDLNTEAFF. As DNA, the CDR3 is TGTGCCAGCTCACCGAAGACAGTCCACGATTTGAACACTGAAGCTTTCTTT. Full variable domain (remainder filled in from reference TRBV18 and TRBJ1-1): NAGVMQNPRHLVRRRGQEARLRCSPMKGHSHVYWYRQLPEEGLKFMVYLQKENIIDESGMPKERFSAEFPKEGPSILRIQQVVRGDSAAYFCASSPKTVHDLNTEAFFGQGTRLTVV.

The chain is built from TRBV10-3 and TRBJ1-1; no firm D call. Germline V CDR1 and CDR2: ENHRY, SYGVKD. Trimming shortened V by 0 bases and J by 5 bases, and 1 base separated the two germline ends. The CDR3 has 11 residues. The CDR3 DNA is TGTGCCATCAGTGAGTCAACTGAAGCTTTCTTT. It encodes CAISESTEAFF.

The chain employs TRBV12-3 or TRBV12-4 and TRBJ2-5, with 10 nucleotides matching TRBD1. The CDR3 is 15 amino acids. Losses at the gene ends were 6 bases for V and 5 bases for J; bases not matched to a gene: 9. The CDR3 here is CASSRRDRGSETQYF. CDR3 DNA: TGTGCCAGCAGCCGCCGGGACAGGGGTTCGGAGACCCAGTACTTC.

This chain links TRBV7-8 with TRBJ2-3; D is ambiguous. The length of the CDR3 is 16 residues. Between the trimmed V and J ends, which lost 2 bases and 5 bases, there was a span of 17 bases. CDR1 and CDR2 from the germline V gene are SGHVS and FQNEAQ. The CDR3, as DNA: TGTGCCAGCAGCTTAACGATACCCTCAGGTTTAGATACGCAGTATTTT. It translates to CASSLTIPSGLDTQYF.

The gene calls are TRBV4-3 and TRBJ2-7; weak D call: TRBD2 (6 bases). Trimming left V 3 bases short and J 6 bases short, with 12 bases between. Germline V gives CDR1 LGHNA, CDR2 YSLEER. The CDR3 spans 13 residues. In nucleotides, the CDR3 is TGCGCCAGCAGCCATCCCGGGGGACGCGAGCAGTACTTC. Protein: CASSHPGGREQYF.

J is TRBJ1-4 and V is TRBV9; D is unclear. Germline V gene sequence: CDR1 SGDLS, CDR2 YYNGEE. V was cut by 3 bases and J by 8 bases, with 8 bases left in between. The CDR3 totals 12 residues. The CDR3 sequence is CASSASDEKLFF. The CDR3 DNA follows: TGTGCCAGCAGCGCCTCGGACGAAAAACTGTTTTTT.

CDR3 DNA sequence: TGTGCCAGTAGGAAGGATGCGCGGGAGGGCCAGTTCTTC. As protein: CASRKDAREGQFF. The J gene is TRBJ2-1, the V gene TRBV19, with 9 bases identical to TRBD2. V was clipped by 6 bases and J by 13 bases; unmatched bases: 10. Looked up from germline, CDR1 is LNHDA and CDR2 is SQIVND (reference sequence). The CDR3 spans 13 residues.

J is TRBJ1-1 and V is TRBV11-1, with TRBD1 as a possible D gene (6 bases). This CDR3 has 12 amino acids. Germline lookup yields CDR1 SGHAT and CDR2 FQDESV (reference sequence). V shed 5 bases and J shed 8 bases, with 12 bases lying between them. The CDR3 region has the DNA TGTGCCAGCAGCATCACGACAGGAGAAGCTTTCTTT. It specifies CASSITTGEAFF.

The rearrangement links TRBV10-3 to TRBJ2-7; D not resolved. Germline CDR1 and CDR2: ENHRY and SYGVKD. The CDR3 runs to 13 residues. V was pared by 3 bases and J by 3 bases, with 9 bases between. CDR3 sequence reads: CAISDPQVYEQYV. The CDR3 region has the DNA TGTGCCATCAGTGATCCTCAAGTCTACGAGCAGTACGTC.